This T cell receptor (beta chain) was profiled in a study of regulatory T cells in long-lasting Graves disease. Study-wide findings and caveats: Sample size, which was small, may have reduced accuracy.

Investigators prepared the TCR beta libraries by applying iRepertoire HTBI primers and Arm-PCR of CDR3 regions. TCRdb passed the multiplex PCR reads through MiXCR, listing each CDR3 protein once. The sample has more than 450,000 distinct CDR3 sequences, around 16% seen once. This clonotype has at least ten counts. Its specificity is unknown. Time point in this sample: newly diagnosed GD, antithyroid drugs for less than 3 months. The authors made the TCR library using RNA they extracted from PBMCs. Germline values: CDR1 SNHLY, CDR2 FYNNEI. This CDR3 region has 14 residues. V lost 4 bases and J lost 4; bases outside the gene matches: 3. This same sample was also taken into another study, of T cells in Graves' hyperthyroidism and ophthalmopathy. That publication notes: With the HTBI primer set, the TCR CDR3 went through a first round of RT-PCR.

The chain has TRBV2 and TRBJ2-2, with 7 bases that match TRBD2. This sequence was found in a man in his forties with Graves disease. Sample: peripheral blood mononuclear cells (PBMCs), taken at new diagnosis, from a patient treated with antithyroid drugs. The CDR3 sequence: CASSGGLGTGELFF. The CDR3 region has the DNA TGTGCCAGCAGTGGAGGACTAGGCACCGGGGAGCTGTTTTTT.